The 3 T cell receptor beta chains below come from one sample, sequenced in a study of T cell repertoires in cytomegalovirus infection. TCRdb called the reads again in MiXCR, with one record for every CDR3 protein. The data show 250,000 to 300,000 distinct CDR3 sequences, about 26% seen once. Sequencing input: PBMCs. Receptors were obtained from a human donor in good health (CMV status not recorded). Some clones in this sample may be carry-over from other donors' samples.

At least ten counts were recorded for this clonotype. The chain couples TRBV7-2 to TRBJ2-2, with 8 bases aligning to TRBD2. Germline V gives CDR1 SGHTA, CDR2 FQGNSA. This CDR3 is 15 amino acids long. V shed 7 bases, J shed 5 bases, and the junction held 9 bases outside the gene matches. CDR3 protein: CASTRPGGETGELFF. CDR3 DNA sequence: TGTGCCAGCACCCGTCCGGGAGGGGAGACCGGGGAGCTGTTTTTT.

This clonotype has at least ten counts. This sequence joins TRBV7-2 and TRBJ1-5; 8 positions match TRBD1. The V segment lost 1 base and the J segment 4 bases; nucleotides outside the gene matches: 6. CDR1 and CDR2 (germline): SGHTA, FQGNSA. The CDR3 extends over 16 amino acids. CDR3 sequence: CASSLVAGQGNQPQHF. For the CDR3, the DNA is TGTGCCAGCAGCTTAGTTGCCGGACAGGGTAATCAGCCCCAGCATTTT.

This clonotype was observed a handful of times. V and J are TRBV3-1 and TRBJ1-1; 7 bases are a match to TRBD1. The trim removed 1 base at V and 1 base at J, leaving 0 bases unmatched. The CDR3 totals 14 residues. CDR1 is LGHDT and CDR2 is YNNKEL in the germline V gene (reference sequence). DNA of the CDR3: TGTGCCAGCAGCCAAGGGGACAGGAACACTGAAGCTTTCTTT. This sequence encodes CASSQGDRNTEAFF.